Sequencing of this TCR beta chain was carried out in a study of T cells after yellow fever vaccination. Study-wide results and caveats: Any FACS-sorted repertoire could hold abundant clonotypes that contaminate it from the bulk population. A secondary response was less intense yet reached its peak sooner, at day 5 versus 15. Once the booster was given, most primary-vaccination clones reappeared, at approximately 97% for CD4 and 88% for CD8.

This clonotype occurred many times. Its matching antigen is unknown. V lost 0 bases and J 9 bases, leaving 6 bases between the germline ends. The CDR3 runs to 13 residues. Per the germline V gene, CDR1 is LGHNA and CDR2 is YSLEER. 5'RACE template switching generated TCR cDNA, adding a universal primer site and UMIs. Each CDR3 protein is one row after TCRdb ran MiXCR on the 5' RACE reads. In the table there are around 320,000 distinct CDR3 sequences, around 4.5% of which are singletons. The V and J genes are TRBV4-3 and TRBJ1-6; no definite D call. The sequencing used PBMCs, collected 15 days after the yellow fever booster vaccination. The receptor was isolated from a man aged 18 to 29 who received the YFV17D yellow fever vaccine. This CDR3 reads CASSQDKISPLHF. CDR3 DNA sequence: TGCGCCAGCAGCCAAGATAAGATTTCACCCCTCCACTTT.